What follows are 24 T cell receptor beta chains derived from one specimen sequenced in a study of control samples from healthy donors and cancer patients (dated by TCRdb to about 2020). The library was made by the immunoSEQ multiplex PCR assay. This immuneACCESS table, as held by TCRdb, lists in-frame sequences with V and J called but not all clones. Of the missing ones, under half trace to an unresolved V gene in checked studies; the others have no known cause. The sample has about 120,000 clones on record, around nine tenths of them singletons. Roughly an eighth of the sample is in the top ten clones. The sequenced material came from blood. The receptor source for this set is a man aged 25 to 40 in good health.

The V and J genes are TRBV19 and TRBJ1-1; tentative D call: TRBD1 (5 bases). V lost 7 bases to trimming and J lost 1 base, with 10 bases between them. The CDR3 sequence is 13 residues long. Germline V gives CDR1 LNHDA, CDR2 SQIVND (reference sequence). DNA of the CDR3: TGTGCCAGTATGGGGCAGGAGAACACTGAAGCTTTCTTT. Residues: CASMGQENTEAFF.

The gene calls are TRBV30 and TRBJ1-2; D uncertain. The CDR3 runs to 11 residues. Looked up from germline, CDR1 is GTSNPN and CDR2 is SVGIG (reference sequence). The V end was cut by 2 bases, the J end by 8 bases, with 9 bases between. The CDR3 spells CAWSPAEGYTF. The CDR3 region has the DNA TGTGCCTGGAGTCCGGCAGAAGGCTACACCTTC.

CDR3 DNA: TGCAGTGCTAGTAACCCTCAAGTTCCAAACACTGAAGCTTTCTTT. Its protein product is CSASNPQVPNTEAFF. The chain recombines TRBV20-1 with TRBJ1-1; D gene unclear. This CDR3 contains 15 residues. Germline V CDR1 and CDR2: DFQATT, SNEGSKA (reference sequence). The V end lost 3 bases, the J end lost 2 bases, and 16 bases lay between the germline ends.

The CDR3 sequence: CASSPQGMNEQYV. The CDR3 DNA is TGTGCCAGCTCACCACAGGGCATGAACGAGCAGTACGTC. V is TRBV18 and J is TRBJ2-7, with no clear D. V was cut by 1 base and J by 5 bases, with 9 bases left in between. The CDR3 contains 13 residues. Germline V gene data show CDR1 as KGHSH and CDR2 as LQKENI.

The V and J genes are TRBV6-5 and TRBJ1-2; D gene unclear. CDR3 size: 12 residues. V lost 6 bases and J lost 5, with 10 bases in between. Germline V gives CDR1 MNHEY, CDR2 SVGAGI. The CDR3 region has the DNA TGTGCCAGCAGGACGGACGGATATGGCTACACCTTC. Translation: CASRTDGYGYTF.

The chain recombines TRBV30 with TRBJ2-5; perhaps TRBD1 as D (6 bases). CDR1 and CDR2 from the germline V gene are GTSNPN and SVGIG (reference sequence). This CDR3 contains 14 residues. Trimming removed 0 bases from V and 3 bases from J, with 11 bases in between. Here the CDR3 DNA reads TGTGCCTGGAGTGTCCACAGGGAAGAAGAGACCCAGTACTTC. Translation: CAWSVHREEETQYF.

The gene calls are TRBV7-8 and TRBJ1-1; 7 bases match TRBD1. Germline trimming cut 5 bases from V and 4 bases from J; bases unmatched to any gene: 7. The germline CDR1 and CDR2 sequences are SGHVS and FQNEAQ. The CDR3 totals 14 residues. CDR3 protein: CASSVTGLGTEAFF. The CDR3, as DNA: TGTGCCAGCAGCGTGACAGGGTTAGGCACTGAAGCTTTCTTT.

This sequence joins TRBV3-1 (or the pseudogene TRBV3-2) and TRBJ1-2, with TRBD1 matching 8 bases. With 0 bases clipped from V and 8 bases from J, the junction kept 8 bases outside the gene matches. Germline V gene sequence: CDR1 LGHDT, CDR2 YNNKEL (reference sequence). The CDR3 sequence is 15 residues long. CDR3 amino acids: CASSQDALDREGYTF. The DNA of the CDR3 is TGTGCCAGCAGCCAAGACGCCCTGGACAGGGAAGGCTACACCTTC.

The V call is TRBV30, the J call TRBJ2-3, with TRBD2 as a possible D gene (5 bases). Trimming removed 7 bases from V and 1 base from J, with 15 bases in between. The CDR3 runs 14 residues. Per germline, CDR1 GTSNPN and CDR2 SVGIG (reference sequence). The CDR3 loop is CASQRSGGTDTQYF. The CDR3 nucleotides are TGTGCCTCCCAGAGGAGCGGTGGCACAGATACGCAGTATTTT.

The V and J genes are TRBV24-1 and TRBJ2-5; 9 bases fit TRBD2. V dropped 1 base and J dropped 5; count of bases not matched to a gene: 7. The germline CDR1 and CDR2 sequences are KGHDR and SFDVKD. The CDR3 extends over 16 amino acids. CDR3 in amino acids: CATSDLGAGGRETQYF. Here the CDR3 DNA reads TGTGCCACCAGTGATTTAGGTGCGGGGGGGCGGGAGACCCAGTACTTC.

V usage is TRBV29-1 and J usage is TRBJ2-1, with D perhaps TRBD1 (5 bases). The germline gives CDR1 SQVTM, CDR2 ANQGSEA. CDR3 size: 13 residues. Trimming cost V 4 bases and J 4 bases, with 11 bases left between them. DNA for the CDR3: TGCAGCGTTGCGAGAGCAGGGTACAATGAGCAGTTCTTC. Encoded protein: CSVARAGYNEQFF.

This clone was seen just once. V gene TRBV18 combines with J gene TRBJ2-5; no firm D call. CDR3 length: 12 residues. V dropped 3 bases and J dropped 2 bases, with 4 bases sitting between them. Per the germline V gene, CDR1 is KGHSH and CDR2 is LQKENI. The CDR3 is CASSPQQETQYF. The CDR3 DNA is TGTGCCAGCTCACCCCAACAAGAGACCCAGTACTTC.

The genes are TRBV27 and TRBJ2-2, with 9 positions matching TRBD1. Trimming at V came to 4 bases and at J to 2 bases, leaving 5 bases not matched to a gene. The germline V gene has CDR1 MNHEY and CDR2 SMNVEV (reference sequence). CDR3 size: 16 residues. CDR3 residues: CASSWDRDSNTGELFF. The CDR3 DNA follows: TGTGCCAGCAGTTGGGACAGGGACAGCAACACCGGGGAGCTGTTTTTT.

In its sample, this clone was seen once. The chain recombines TRBV5-1 with TRBJ1-1; TRBD1 is a possible D gene (6 bases). The germline CDR1 and CDR2 sequences are SGHRS and YFSETQ. The CDR3 runs to 16 residues. Trimming shortened V by 1 base and J by 3 bases, and 16 bases separated the two germline ends. The CDR3 loop reads CASSLTVGGAYTEAFF. The CDR3 DNA reads as TGCGCCAGCAGCTTGACCGTCGGGGGCGCGTACACTGAAGCTTTCTTT.

This chain uses TRBV9 with TRBJ2-3, with a tentative D call TRBD2 (7 bases). Trimming cost V 0 bases and J 0 bases, with 14 bases left between them. Germline CDR1 reads SGDLS; CDR2 reads YYNGEE. The CDR3 extends over 17 amino acids. CDR3 bases: TGTGCCAGCAGCGTAGAGGGGGGGTACGGTAGCACAGATACGCAGTATTTT. Translation gives CASSVEGGYGSTDTQYF. Looking up the rest from reference TRBV9 and TRBJ2-3 gives the full variable domain: DSGVTQTPKHLITATGQRVTLRCSPRSGDLSVYWYQQSLDQGLQFLIQYYNGEERAKGNILERFSAQQFPDLHSELNLSSLELGDSALYFCASSVEGGYGSTDTQYFGPGTRLTVL.

The CDR3 sequence: CASSRDTRWNTEAFF. The CDR3 nucleotides are TGTGCCAGCAGCAGGGACACCCGATGGAACACTGAAGCTTTCTTT. The J gene is TRBJ1-1, the V gene TRBV7-8, with D possibly matching TRBD1 (6 bases). The V end lost 5 bases, the J end lost 1 base, and 14 bases lay between the germline ends. This CDR3 is built from 15 residues. Germline V gene lookup returns CDR1 SGHVS and CDR2 FQNEAQ.

The V gene is TRBV15, the J gene TRBJ2-1; D is undetermined. V was shortened by 0 bases and J by 5 bases, with 8 bases between the two germline ends. The CDR3 loop spans 14 amino acids. In germline, CDR1 is LNHNV, CDR2 YYDKDF (reference sequence). The CDR3 sequence is CATSRDYQDNEQFF. DNA for the CDR3: TGTGCCACCAGCAGAGATTACCAGGACAATGAGCAGTTCTTC. Based on the CDR3 plus reference TRBV15 and TRBJ2-1, the full variable domain is DAMVIQNPRYQVTQFGKPVTLSCSQTLNHNVMYWYQQKSSQAPKLLFHYYDKDFNNEADTPDNFQSRRPNTSFCFLDIRSPGLGDTAMYLCATSRDYQDNEQFFGPGTRLTVL.

This chain uses TRBV5-1 with TRBJ1-4, with 10 bases that match TRBD1. Germline V gives CDR1 SGHRS, CDR2 YFSETQ. The CDR3 spans 18 residues. The V and J ends lost 4 bases and 6 bases, in that order; junction bases with no gene match: 15. The CDR3 here is CASSPSGTGASLHEKLFF. CDR3 nucleotide sequence: TGCGCCAGCAGCCCATCCGGGACAGGGGCCTCTTTGCATGAAAAACTGTTTTTT.

The sample holds a few counts of this clone. The chain employs TRBV12-5 and TRBJ1-6, with 7 bases identical to TRBD1. The germline V gene encodes CDR1 LGHNT and CDR2 FRNRAP. This CDR3 contains 22 residues. Trimming took 6 bases from V and 0 from J; bases not matched to a gene: 23. In DNA, the CDR3 is TGTGCTAGTGGCCGAACTTCCACACAGGGGACCTATCTTACCTCCTATAATTCACCCCTCCACTTT. This translates into CASGRTSTQGTYLTSYNSPLHF.

The J gene is TRBJ1-6, the V gene TRBV11-2; D remains ambiguous. Germline CDR1 SGHAT, CDR2 FQNNGV. The CDR3 totals 12 residues. Deletions cut 8 bases from V and 7 bases from J, with 9 bases between. The DNA for the CDR3 is TGTGCCAGCGCGAATACGAATTCACCCCTCCACTTT. Amino acid sequence: CASANTNSPLHF.

The genes are TRBV7-3 and TRBJ1-5; D may be TRBD1 (5 bases). Trimming stripped 4 bases from V and 0 bases from J, with 19 bases between. The CDR3 is 18 residues long. Per the germline V gene, CDR1 is SGHTA and CDR2 is FQGTGA. The CDR3 nucleotides read TGTGCCAGCAGCTCAGTACACCGCCGGGACCCTAGCAATCAGCCCCAGCATTTT. Translation: CASSSVHRRDPSNQPQHF.

This chain joins TRBV12-3 or TRBV12-4 and TRBJ1-3, with no clear D. The V end was cut by 5 bases, the J end by 8 bases, with 10 bases between. The CDR3 runs to 12 residues. The CDR3: CASSPVGDTIYF. CDR3 bases: TGTGCCAGCAGTCCCGTTGGGGACACCATATATTTT.

CDR3 loop: CASSEILQGGSPLHF. CDR3 nucleotides: TGTGCCAGCAGTGAAATTTTACAGGGTGGTTCACCCCTCCACTTT. This sequence joins TRBV6-1 and TRBJ1-6, with D possibly TRBD1 on 6 matching bases. Per the germline V gene, CDR1 is MNHNS and CDR2 is SASEGT. This CDR3 contains 15 residues. The V gene lost 2 bases and the J gene lost 9 bases, with 14 bases spanning the gap.

This chain joins TRBV24-1 and TRBJ2-3; tentative D call: TRBD1 (6 bases). V lost 1 base and J 5 bases, leaving 18 bases between the germline ends. CDR1 KGHDR and CDR2 SFDVKD come from the germline V gene. CDR3 length: 17 amino acids. The DNA of the CDR3 is TGTGCCACCAGTGATTTATGGGGGAATGGGGGCATAGATACGCAGTATTTT. Translated: CATSDLWGNGGIDTQYF.